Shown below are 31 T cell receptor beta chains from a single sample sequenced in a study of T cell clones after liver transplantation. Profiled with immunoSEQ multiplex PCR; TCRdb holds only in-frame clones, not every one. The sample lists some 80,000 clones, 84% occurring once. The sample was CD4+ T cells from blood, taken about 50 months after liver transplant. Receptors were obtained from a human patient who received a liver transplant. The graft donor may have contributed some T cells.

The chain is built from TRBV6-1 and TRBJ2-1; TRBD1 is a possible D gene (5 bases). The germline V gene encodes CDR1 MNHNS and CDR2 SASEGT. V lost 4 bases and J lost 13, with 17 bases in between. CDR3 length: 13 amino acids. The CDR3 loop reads CASSGQTASDQFF. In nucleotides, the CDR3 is TGTGCCAGCAGTGGGCAGACAGCAAGTGATCAGTTCTTC.

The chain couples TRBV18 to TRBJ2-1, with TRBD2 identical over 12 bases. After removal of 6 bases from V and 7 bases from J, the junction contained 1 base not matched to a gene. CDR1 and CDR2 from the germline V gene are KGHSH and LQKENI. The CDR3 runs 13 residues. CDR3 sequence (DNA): TGTGCCAGCTCCGGGACTAGCGGGAATGAGCAGTTCTTC. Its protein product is CASSGTSGNEQFF. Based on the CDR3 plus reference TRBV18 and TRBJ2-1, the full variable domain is NAGVMQNPRHLVRRRGQEARLRCSPMKGHSHVYWYRQLPEEGLKFMVYLQKENIIDESGMPKERFSAEFPKEGPSILRIQQVVRGDSAAYFCASSGTSGNEQFFGPGTRLTVL.

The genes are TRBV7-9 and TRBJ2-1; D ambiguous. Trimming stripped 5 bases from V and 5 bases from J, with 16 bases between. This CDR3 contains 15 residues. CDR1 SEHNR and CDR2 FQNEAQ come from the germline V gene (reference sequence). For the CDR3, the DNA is TGTGCCAGCAGCCAGCCGGGTTGGGCTGACAATGAGCAGTTCTTC. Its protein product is CASSQPGWADNEQFF.

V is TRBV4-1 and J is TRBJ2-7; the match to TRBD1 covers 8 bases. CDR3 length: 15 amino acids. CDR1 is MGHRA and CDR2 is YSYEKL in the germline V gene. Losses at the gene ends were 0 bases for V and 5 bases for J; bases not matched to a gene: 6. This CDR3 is CASSQEDRVLDEQYF. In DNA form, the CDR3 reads TGCGCCAGCAGCCAAGAGGACAGGGTCCTGGACGAGCAGTACTTC.

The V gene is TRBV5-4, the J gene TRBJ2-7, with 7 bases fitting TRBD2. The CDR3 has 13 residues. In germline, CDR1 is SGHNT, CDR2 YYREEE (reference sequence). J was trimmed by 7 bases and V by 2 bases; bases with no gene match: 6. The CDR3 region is CASSFWGLKEQYF. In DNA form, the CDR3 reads TGTGCCAGCAGCTTTTGGGGACTAAAGGAGCAGTACTTC.

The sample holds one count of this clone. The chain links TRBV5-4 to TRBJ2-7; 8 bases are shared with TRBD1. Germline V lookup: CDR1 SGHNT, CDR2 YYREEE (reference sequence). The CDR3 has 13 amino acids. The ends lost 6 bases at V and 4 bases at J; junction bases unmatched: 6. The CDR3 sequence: CASTRGPGYEQYF. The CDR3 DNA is TGTGCCAGCACCAGGGGGCCTGGTTACGAGCAGTACTTC. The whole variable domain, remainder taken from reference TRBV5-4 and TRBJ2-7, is ETGVTQSPTHLIKTRGQQVTLRCSSQSGHNTVSWYQQALGQGPQFIFQYYREEENGRGNFPPRFSGLQFPNYSSELNVNALELDDSALYLCASTRGPGYEQYFGPGTRLTVT.

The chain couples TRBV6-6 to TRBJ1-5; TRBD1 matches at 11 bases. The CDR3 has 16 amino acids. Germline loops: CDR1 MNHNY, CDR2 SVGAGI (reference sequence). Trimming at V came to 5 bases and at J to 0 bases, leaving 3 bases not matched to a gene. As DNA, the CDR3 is TGTGCCAGCAGTGGACAGGGGGCCGGTAGCAATCAGCCCCAGCATTTT. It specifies CASSGQGAGSNQPQHF.

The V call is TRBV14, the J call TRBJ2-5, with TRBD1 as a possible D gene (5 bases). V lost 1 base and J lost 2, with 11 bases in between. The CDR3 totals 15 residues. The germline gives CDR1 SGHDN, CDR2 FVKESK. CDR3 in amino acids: CASSQVGAGQETQYF. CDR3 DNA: TGTGCCAGCAGCCAAGTTGGGGCAGGTCAAGAGACCCAGTACTTC.

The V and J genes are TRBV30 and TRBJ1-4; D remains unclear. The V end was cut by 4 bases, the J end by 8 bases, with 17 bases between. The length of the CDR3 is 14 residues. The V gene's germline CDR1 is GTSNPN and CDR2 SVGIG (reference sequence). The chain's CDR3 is CAWNPGAPGEKLFF. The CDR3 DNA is TGTGCCTGGAATCCCGGAGCCCCAGGCGAAAAACTGTTTTTT.

The CDR3 region is CAITGLAGGNEQFF. In DNA form, the CDR3 reads TGTGCCATCACTGGACTAGCGGGAGGTAATGAGCAGTTCTTC. V usage is TRBV10-3 and J usage is TRBJ2-1; 14 bases are a match to TRBD2. The CDR3 consists of 14 residues. V was clipped by 7 bases and J by 7 bases; unmatched bases: 3. The germline CDR1 and CDR2 sequences are ENHRY and SYGVKD.

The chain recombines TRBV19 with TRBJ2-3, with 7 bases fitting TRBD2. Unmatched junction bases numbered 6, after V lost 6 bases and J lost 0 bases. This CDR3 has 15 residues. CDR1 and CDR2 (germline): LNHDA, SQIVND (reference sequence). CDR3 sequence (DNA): TGTGCCAGTAGACTTAGCGGGCGTAGCACAGATACGCAGTATTTT. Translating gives CASRLSGRSTDTQYF.

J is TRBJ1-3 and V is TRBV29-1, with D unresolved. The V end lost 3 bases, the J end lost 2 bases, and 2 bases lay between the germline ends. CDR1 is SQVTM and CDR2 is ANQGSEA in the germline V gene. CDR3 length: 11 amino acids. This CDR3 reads CSVDTGNTIYF. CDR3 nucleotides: TGCAGCGTTGATACTGGAAACACCATATATTTT.

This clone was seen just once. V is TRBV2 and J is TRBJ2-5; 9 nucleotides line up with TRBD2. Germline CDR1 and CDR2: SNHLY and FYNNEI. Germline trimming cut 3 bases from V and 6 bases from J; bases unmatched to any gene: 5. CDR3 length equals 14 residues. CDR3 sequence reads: CASSDALAGKTQYF. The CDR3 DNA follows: TGTGCCAGCAGTGATGCCCTAGCGGGGAAGACCCAGTACTTC.

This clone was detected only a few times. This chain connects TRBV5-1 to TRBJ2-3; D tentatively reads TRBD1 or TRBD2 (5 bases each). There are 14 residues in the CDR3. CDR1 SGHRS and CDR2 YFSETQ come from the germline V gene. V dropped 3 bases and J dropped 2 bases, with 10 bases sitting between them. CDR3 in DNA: TGCGCCAGCAGCTCGACAGACTACACAGATACGCAGTATTTT. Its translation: CASSSTDYTDTQYF.

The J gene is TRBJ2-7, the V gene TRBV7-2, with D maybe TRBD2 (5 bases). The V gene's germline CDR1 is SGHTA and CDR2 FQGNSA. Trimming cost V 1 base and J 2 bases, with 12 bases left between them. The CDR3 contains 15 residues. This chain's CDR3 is CASSLGGFTAYEQYF. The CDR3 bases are TGTGCCAGCAGCTTAGGCGGGTTTACCGCCTACGAGCAGTACTTC.

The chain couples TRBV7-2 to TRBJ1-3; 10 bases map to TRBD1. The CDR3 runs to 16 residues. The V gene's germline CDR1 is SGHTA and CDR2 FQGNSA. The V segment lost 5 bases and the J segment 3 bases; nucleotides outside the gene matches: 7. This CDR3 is CASSTRQGARGNTIYF. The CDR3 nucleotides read TGTGCCAGCAGCACCCGACAGGGGGCGCGTGGAAACACCATATATTTT.

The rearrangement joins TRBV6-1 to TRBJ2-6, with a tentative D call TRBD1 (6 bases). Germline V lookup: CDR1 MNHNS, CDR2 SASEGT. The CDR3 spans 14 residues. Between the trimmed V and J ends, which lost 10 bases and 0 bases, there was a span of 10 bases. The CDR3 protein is CAINRASGANVLTF. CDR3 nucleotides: TGTGCCATTAACAGGGCCTCTGGGGCCAACGTCCTGACTTTC.

CDR3 coding DNA: TGTGCCAGCAGCTTAAGCGGGAGAGGGAGAGAGACCCAGTACTTC. This sequence encodes CASSLSGRGRETQYF. V is TRBV7-9 and J is TRBJ2-5; TRBD2 matches 8 bases. In germline, CDR1 is SEHNR, CDR2 FQNEAQ (reference sequence). V lost 2 bases to trimming and J lost 4 bases; unmatched junction nucleotides: 6. CDR3 length: 15 amino acids.

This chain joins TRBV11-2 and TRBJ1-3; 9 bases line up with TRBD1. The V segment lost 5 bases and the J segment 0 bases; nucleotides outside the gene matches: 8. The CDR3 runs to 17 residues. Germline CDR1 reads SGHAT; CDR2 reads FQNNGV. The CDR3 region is CASSAPQGAPSGNTIYF. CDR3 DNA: TGTGCCAGCAGCGCCCCACAGGGGGCCCCCTCTGGAAACACCATATATTTT. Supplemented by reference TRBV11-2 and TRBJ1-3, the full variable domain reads EAGVAQSPRYKIIEKRQSVAFWCNPISGHATLYWYQQILGQGPKLLIQFQNNGVVDDSQLPKDRFSAERLKGVDSTLKIQPAKLEDSAVYLCASSAPQGAPSGNTIYFGEGSWLTVV.

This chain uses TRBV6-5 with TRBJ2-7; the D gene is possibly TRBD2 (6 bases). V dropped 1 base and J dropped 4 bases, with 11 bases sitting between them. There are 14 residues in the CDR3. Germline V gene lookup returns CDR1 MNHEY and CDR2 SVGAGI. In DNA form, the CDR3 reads TGTGCCAGCAGTTACTTGCGGGCGGGATACGAGCAGTACTTC. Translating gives CASSYLRAGYEQYF.

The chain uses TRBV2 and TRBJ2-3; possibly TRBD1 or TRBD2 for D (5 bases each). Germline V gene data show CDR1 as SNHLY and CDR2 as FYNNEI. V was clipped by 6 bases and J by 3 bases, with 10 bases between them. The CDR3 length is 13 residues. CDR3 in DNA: TGTGCCAGCAGGGGGGACGTTACAGATACGCAGTATTTT. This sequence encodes CASRGDVTDTQYF.

CDR3 nucleotides: TGCGCCAGCAGCCAGGGAACGGAGGAAAAACTGTTTTTT. It specifies CASSQGTEEKLFF. The chain joins TRBV4-1 to TRBJ1-4; D ambiguous. Germline V lookup: CDR1 MGHRA, CDR2 YSYEKL. V lost 3 bases and J lost 8, with 10 bases in between. CDR3 size: 13 residues.

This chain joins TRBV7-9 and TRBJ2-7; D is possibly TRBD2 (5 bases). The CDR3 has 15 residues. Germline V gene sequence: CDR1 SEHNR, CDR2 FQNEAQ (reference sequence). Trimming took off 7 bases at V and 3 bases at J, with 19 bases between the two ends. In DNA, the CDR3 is TGTGCCAGCATCAGATCCTTTCCCCGGGGCTACGAGCAGTACTTC. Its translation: CASIRSFPRGYEQYF.

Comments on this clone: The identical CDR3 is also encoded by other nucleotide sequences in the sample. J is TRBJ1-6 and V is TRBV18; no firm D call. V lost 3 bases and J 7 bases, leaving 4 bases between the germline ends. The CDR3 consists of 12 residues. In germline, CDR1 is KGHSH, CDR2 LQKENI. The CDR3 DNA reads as TGTGCCAGCTCACCGGGAAATTCACCCCTCCACTTT. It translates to CASSPGNSPLHF.

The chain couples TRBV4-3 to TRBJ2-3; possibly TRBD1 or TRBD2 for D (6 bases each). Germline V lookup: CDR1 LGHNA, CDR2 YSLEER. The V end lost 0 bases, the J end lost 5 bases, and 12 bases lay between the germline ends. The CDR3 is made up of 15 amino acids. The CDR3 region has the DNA TGCGCCAGCAGCCAAGATTCCAGGGGAGGAGATACGCAGTATTTT. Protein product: CASSQDSRGGDTQYF.

The CDR3 bases are TGTGCCAGCAGCGTAGAGGGCACCTCTGGAAACACCATATATTTT. This encodes CASSVEGTSGNTIYF. The chain is built from TRBV9 and TRBJ1-3; D gene uncertain. The CDR3 is made up of 15 amino acids. Trimming removed 0 bases at V and 0 bases at J, with 7 bases between. The germline V gene encodes CDR1 SGDLS and CDR2 YYNGEE.

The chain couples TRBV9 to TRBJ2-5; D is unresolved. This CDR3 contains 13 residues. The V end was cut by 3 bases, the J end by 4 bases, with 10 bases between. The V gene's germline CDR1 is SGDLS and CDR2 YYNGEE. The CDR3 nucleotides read TGTGCCAGCAGCGCTAGTAGAACAGAGACCCAGTACTTC. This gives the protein CASSASRTETQYF. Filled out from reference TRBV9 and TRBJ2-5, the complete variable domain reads DSGVTQTPKHLITATGQRVTLRCSPRSGDLSVYWYQQSLDQGLQFLIQYYNGEERAKGNILERFSAQQFPDLHSELNLSSLELGDSALYFCASSASRTETQYFGPGTRLLVL.

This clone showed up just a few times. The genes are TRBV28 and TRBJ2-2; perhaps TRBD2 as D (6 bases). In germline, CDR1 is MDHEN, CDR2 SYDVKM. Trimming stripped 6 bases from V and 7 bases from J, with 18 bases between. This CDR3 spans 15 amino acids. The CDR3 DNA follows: TGTGCCAGCAGGGGTCCCTCCGACGGGGGCGGGGAGCTGTTTTTT. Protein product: CASRGPSDGGGELFF.

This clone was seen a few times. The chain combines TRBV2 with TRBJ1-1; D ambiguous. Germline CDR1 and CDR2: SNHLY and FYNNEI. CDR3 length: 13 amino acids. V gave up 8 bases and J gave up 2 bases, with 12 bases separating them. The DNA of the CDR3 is TGTGCCAGCGCCCCCCCGGGAAACACTGAAGCTTTCTTT. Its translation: CASAPPGNTEAFF. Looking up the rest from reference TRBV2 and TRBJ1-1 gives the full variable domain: EPEVTQTPSHQVTQMGQEVILRCVPISNHLYFYWYRQILGQKVEFLVSFYNNEISEKSEIFDDQFSVERPDGSNFTLKIRSTKLEDSAMYFCASAPPGNTEAFFGQGTRLTVV.

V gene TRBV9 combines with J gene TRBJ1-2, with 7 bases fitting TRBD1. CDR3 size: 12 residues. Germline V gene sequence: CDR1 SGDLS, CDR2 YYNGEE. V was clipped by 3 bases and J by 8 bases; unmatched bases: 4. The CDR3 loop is CASSDRGYGYTF. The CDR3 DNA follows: TGTGCCAGCAGCGACAGGGGTTACGGCTACACCTTC. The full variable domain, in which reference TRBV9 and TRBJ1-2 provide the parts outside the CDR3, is DSGVTQTPKHLITATGQRVTLRCSPRSGDLSVYWYQQSLDQGLQFLIQYYNGEERAKGNILERFSAQQFPDLHSELNLSSLELGDSALYFCASSDRGYGYTFGSGTRLTVV.

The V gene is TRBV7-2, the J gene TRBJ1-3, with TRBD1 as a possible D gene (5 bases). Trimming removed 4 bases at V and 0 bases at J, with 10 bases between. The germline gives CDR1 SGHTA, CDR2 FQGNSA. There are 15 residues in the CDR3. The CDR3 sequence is CASSSGTASGNTIYF. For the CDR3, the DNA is TGTGCCAGCAGCTCGGGGACTGCCTCTGGAAACACCATATATTTT.